Following are 20 T cell receptor beta chains from one sample sequenced in a study of shared clonotypes between healthy human individuals. Data came from immunoSEQ multiplex PCR; TCRdb stores just in-frame clones and leaves some out. The profile shows some 2,400,000 clones, around 95% of them singletons. The sample was naive CD4+ T cells sorted from blood. Subset denoted: CD45RA+ positively selected. All receptors derive from a man between 18 and 29 years old in good health.

The chain recombines TRBV5-1 with TRBJ1-4; 10 positions agree with TRBD1. J gave up 2 bases and V 7 bases, and 2 bases lay outside the gene matches. Germline lookup yields CDR1 SGHRS and CDR2 YFSETQ. The CDR3 extends over 14 amino acids. The CDR3: CASSTGGTNEKLFF. CDR3 nucleotides: TGCGCCAGCTCGACAGGGGGCACTAATGAAAAACTGTTTTTT.

The sample holds one count of this clone. The rearrangement joins TRBV10-1 to TRBJ1-4, with a possible D match to TRBD1 (5 bases). V was pared by 7 bases and J by 3 bases, with 9 bases between. This CDR3 comprises 13 residues. The germline gives CDR1 WNHNN, CDR2 SYGVQD (reference sequence). This CDR3 is CASTLGPNEKLFF. CDR3 sequence (DNA): TGCGCCAGCACCTTGGGACCTAATGAAAAACTGTTTTTT.

In the case of this clone: Mismatch with germline at one junction end may stem from a read error. CDR3 residues: CASSPHPMGGNTGELFF. DNA for the CDR3: TGTGCTAGCAGCCCTCACCCAATGGGAGGAAACACCGGGGAGCTGTTTTTT. The chain joins TRBV7-7 to TRBJ2-2; D is perhaps TRBD2 (6 bases). This CDR3 comprises 17 residues. The germline V gene has CDR1 SSHAT and CDR2 FNYEAQ (reference sequence).

This clone was observed once. The chain links TRBV4-2 to TRBJ2-7; 8 nucleotides match TRBD1. The ends lost 0 bases at V and 4 bases at J; junction bases unmatched: 8. Germline V gene data show CDR1 as LGHNA and CDR2 as YNFKEQ. There are 16 residues in the CDR3. The CDR3 here is CASSQDFGQGSYEQYF. The CDR3 region has the DNA TGTGCCAGCAGCCAAGATTTCGGACAGGGATCGTACGAGCAGTACTTC.

The chain joins TRBV14 to TRBJ2-5, with a tentative D call TRBD2 (6 bases). Trimming pared 5 bases from V and 4 bases from J, leaving 26 bases between. This CDR3 contains 18 residues. Looked up from germline, CDR1 is SGHDN and CDR2 is FVKESK. CDR3 sequence reads: CASSGPGMRGTLRETQYF. As DNA, the CDR3 is TGTGCCAGCAGCGGCCCCGGGATGCGCGGGACGCTACGAGAGACCCAGTACTTC. The whole variable domain, filled in from reference TRBV14 and TRBJ2-5, reads EAGVTQFPSHSVIEKGQTVTLRCDPISGHDNLYWYRRVMGKEIKFLLHFVKESKQDESGMPNNRFLAERTGGTYSTLKVQPAELEDSGVYFCASSGPGMRGTLRETQYFGPGTRLLVL.

This chain's CDR3 is CASNREGRETQYF. Here the CDR3 DNA reads TGTGCCAGCAATCGGGAAGGGAGGGAGACCCAGTACTTC. V and J are TRBV9 and TRBJ2-5; tentative D call: TRBD2 (6 bases). Trimming removed 6 bases at V and 5 bases at J, with 14 bases between. Germline V CDR1 and CDR2: SGDLS, YYNGEE. The CDR3 totals 13 residues.

This clone was observed a single time. This sequence joins TRBV9 and TRBJ2-5, with unresolved D. The ends were cut back, 4 bases at V and 5 bases at J, with 18 bases in the middle. From germline, CDR1 is SGDLS and CDR2 YYNGEE. The length of the CDR3 is 15 residues. The CDR3 DNA reads TGTGCCAGCAGCCCCCGACAAGGCCTGGGGGAGACCCAGTACTTC. This encodes CASSPRQGLGETQYF. Together with reference TRBV9 and TRBJ2-5, the CDR3 gives the full variable domain: DSGVTQTPKHLITATGQRVTLRCSPRSGDLSVYWYQQSLDQGLQFLIQYYNGEERAKGNILERFSAQQFPDLHSELNLSSLELGDSALYFCASSPRQGLGETQYFGPGTRLLVL.

As for this clone: This sample includes further DNA sequences coding for the same CDR3. The chain links TRBV7-9 to TRBJ2-7; no definite D call. Germline loops: CDR1 SEHNR, CDR2 FQNEAQ (reference sequence). V lost 5 bases and J 4 bases, leaving 9 bases between the germline ends. The CDR3 runs 12 residues. CDR3 loop: CASSLLGYEQYF. The CDR3 DNA is TGTGCCAGCAGCCTCCTCGGGTACGAGCAGTACTTC.

CDR3 sequence: CASKVGAQDNQPQHF. CDR3 DNA sequence: TGTGCCAGCAAGGTCGGGGCTCAGGACAATCAGCCCCAGCATTTT. The chain joins TRBV21-1 to TRBJ1-5. TRBV21-1 is labeled a pseudogene. The CDR3 length is 15 residues.

The V call is TRBV28, the J call TRBJ1-2, with D uncertain. The germline V gene has CDR1 MDHEN and CDR2 SYDVKM. Trimming stripped 6 bases from V and 11 bases from J, with 19 bases between. This CDR3 has 13 residues. CDR3 nucleotides: TGTGCCAGCAGCGCCGGTCTTCCGCTTTGGTACACCTTC. Protein: CASSAGLPLWYTF.

As regards this clone: At one of its ends the junction is not consistent with the germline gene, which may arise from a read error. The chain has TRBV7-7 and TRBJ2-1; 9 bases agree with TRBD2. CDR1 is SSHAT and CDR2 is FNYEAQ in the germline V gene (reference sequence). The CDR3 covers 17 residues. The CDR3: CASSPRSQAGGYNEQFF. DNA of the CDR3: TGTGCTAGCAGCCCACGCTCCCAAGCGGGGGGCTACAATGAGCAGTTCTTC.

The chain recombines TRBV30 with TRBJ2-5; D gene ambiguous. The length of the CDR3 is 13 residues. The V and J ends lost 8 bases and 4 bases respectively, with 17 bases between them. Germline CDR1 GTSNPN, CDR2 SVGIG (reference sequence). CDR3 protein: CARSVGWGETQYF. The CDR3 DNA is TGTGCCCGTTCGGTGGGCTGGGGAGAGACCCAGTACTTC. The whole variable domain, remainder taken from reference TRBV30 and TRBJ2-5, is SQTIHQWPATLVQPVGSPLSLECTVEGTSNPNLYWYRQAAGRGLQLLFYSVGIGQISSEVPQNLSASRPQDRQFILSSKKLLLSDSGFYLCARSVGWGETQYFGPGTRLLVL.

V and J are TRBV5-1 and TRBJ2-1; D possibly matches TRBD1 or TRBD2 (5 bases each). CDR1 and CDR2 (germline): SGHRS, YFSETQ. Trimming cost V 4 bases and J 4 bases, with 15 bases left between them. The CDR3 length is 15 residues. The CDR3 region has the DNA TGCGCCAGCAGCCTTGAAGGGACGATGTACAATGAGCAGTTCTTC. Translated: CASSLEGTMYNEQFF. The variable domain in full, with the rest retrieved from reference TRBV5-1 and TRBJ2-1, is KAGVTQTPRYLIKTRGQQVTLSCSPISGHRSVSWYQQTPGQGLQFLFEYFSETQRNKGNFPGRFSGRQFSNSRSEMNVSTLELGDSALYLCASSLEGTMYNEQFFGPGTRLTVL.

The chain is built from TRBV11-2 and TRBJ2-3; 8 bases fit TRBD2. The ends lost 7 bases at V and 5 bases at J; junction bases unmatched: 11. The CDR3 is made up of 15 amino acids. The germline V gene encodes CDR1 SGHAT and CDR2 FQNNGV. In nucleotides, the CDR3 is TGTGCCAGCACCTTCGGGGGGGGCGGTGGAGATACGCAGTATTTT. It yields the protein CASTFGGGGGDTQYF.

The chain employs TRBV19 and TRBJ2-2, with D unclear. This CDR3 region has 15 residues. Trimming pared 7 bases from V and 6 bases from J, leaving 18 bases between. Germline CDR1 reads LNHDA; CDR2 reads SQIVND (reference sequence). CDR3 protein: CASIRRGANPGELFF. CDR3 nucleotides: TGTGCCAGTATCCGGCGAGGCGCCAACCCCGGGGAGCTGTTTTTT.

In nucleotides, the CDR3 is TGTGCCAGCAGCAAAGTCGAGGACAGGGGAGCCCCCGTGAACACTGAAGCTTTCTTT. The encoded protein is CASSKVEDRGAPVNTEAFF. This chain links TRBV21-1 with TRBJ1-1; the D segment call TRBD1 is taken from the table without a DNA check. TRBV21-1 counts as a pseudogene. This CDR3 has 19 residues.

This clone was counted between two and nine times. The genes are TRBV10-3 and TRBJ1-5; D unresolved. V was shortened by 3 bases and J by 12 bases, with 18 bases between the two germline ends. There are 14 residues in the CDR3. Germline V gives CDR1 ENHRY, CDR2 SYGVKD. CDR3 amino acids: CAISDPPVVLGQHF. The CDR3 DNA sequence: TGTGCCATCAGTGATCCCCCCGTCGTGCTTGGCCAGCATTTT.

V is TRBV4-1 and J is TRBJ2-3; weak D call: TRBD2 (6 bases). Between the trimmed V and J ends, which lost 2 bases and 4 bases, there was a span of 7 bases. The CDR3 consists of 13 residues. Germline values: CDR1 MGHRA, CDR2 YSYEKL. CDR3 region: CASSQPGADTQYF. The CDR3 nucleotides are TGCGCCAGCAGCCAACCGGGAGCAGATACGCAGTATTTT.

This chain joins TRBV19 and TRBJ2-7, with 9 bases matching TRBD1. The CDR3 runs to 14 residues. Germline values: CDR1 LNHDA, CDR2 SQIVND (reference sequence). J gave up 5 bases and V 6 bases, and 8 bases lay outside the gene matches. CDR3 sequence (DNA): TGTGCCAGTAGGAGGACAGGGGATATCAACGAGCAGTACTTC. Translation: CASRRTGDINEQYF.

This sequence joins TRBV18 and TRBJ1-1, with D uncertain. The CDR3 is made up of 14 amino acids. Deletions cut 0 bases from V and 1 base from J, with 6 bases between. Germline CDR1 KGHSH, CDR2 LQKENI. CDR3 in amino acids: CASSPPIQNTEAFF. CDR3 nucleotides: TGTGCCAGCTCACCACCGATCCAGAACACTGAAGCTTTCTTT. The variable domain in full, completed from reference TRBV18 and TRBJ1-1, reads NAGVMQNPRHLVRRRGQEARLRCSPMKGHSHVYWYRQLPEEGLKFMVYLQKENIIDESGMPKERFSAEFPKEGPSILRIQQVVRGDSAAYFCASSPPIQNTEAFFGQGTRLTVV.